This TCR beta chain was documented in a study of T cells in Graves' hyperthyroidism and ophthalmopathy. Across the whole study: Peripheral blood was collected at initial diagnosis, before any treatment.

From RNA transcripts, TCR beta CDR3 regions were amplified. HTBI primers were used for first-round RT-PCR of the TCR CDR3. TCRdb called the multiplex PCR reads again in MiXCR, with one record for every CDR3 protein. Of 550,000 to 850,000 distinct CDR3 sequences listed, around a sixth are singletons. A word on this clonotype: Antigen unknown.

These patients, aged 18 to 65, had recently diagnosed hyperthyroidism lasting under 2 months. Study results and limitations: Most clonotypes expanded in the thyroid (above 0.001) were also present in blood. A 13 V-J signature model discriminated ophthalmopathy versus stable hyperthyroidism.

The V gene's germline CDR1 is KGHSH and CDR2 LQKENI. The V segment lost 6 bases and the J segment 4 bases; nucleotides outside the gene matches: 12. The CDR3 has 17 residues. The sequence was collected from a woman between 50 and 59 years old with Graves' hyperthyroidism that later progressed to Graves' ophthalmopathy. Sequenced: blood. The rearrangement joins TRBV18 to TRBJ2-1, with TRBD1 matching over 10 bases. In DNA, the CDR3 is TGTGCCAGCTCCCTTGGATGCGGGACAGGGGTATACAATGAGCAGTTCTTC. It is translated as CASSLGCGTGVYNEQFF.